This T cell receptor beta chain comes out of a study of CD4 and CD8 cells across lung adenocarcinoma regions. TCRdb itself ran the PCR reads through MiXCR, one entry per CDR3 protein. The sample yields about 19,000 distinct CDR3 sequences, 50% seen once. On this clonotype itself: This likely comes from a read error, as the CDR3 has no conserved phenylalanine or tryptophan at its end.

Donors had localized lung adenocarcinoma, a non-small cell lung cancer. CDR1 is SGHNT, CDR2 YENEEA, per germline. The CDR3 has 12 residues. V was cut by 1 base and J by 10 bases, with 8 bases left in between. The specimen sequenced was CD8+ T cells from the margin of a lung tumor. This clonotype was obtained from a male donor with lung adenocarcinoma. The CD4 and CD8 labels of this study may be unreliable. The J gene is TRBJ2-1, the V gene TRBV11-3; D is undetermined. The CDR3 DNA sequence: TGTGCCAGCAGCTTAGTCCCGGACGAGCAGTTCTCC. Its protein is CASSLVPDEQFS.